This entry features one TCR beta chain sequence. The authors' processing: How many nucleated cells were present was estimated from reference gene primer amplification. Sequencing used immunoSEQ multiplex PCR; TCRdb keeps in-frame clones, though not all of them. Clone size and the V and J calls come from that table; the DNA yielded D and trimming. Among 200,000 or so clones listed, about 84% were seen once. This entry comes from a study of blood T cell repertoires in COVID-19. Overall study context: The study drew acute and convalescent COVID-19 samples from the United States, Italy and Spain. T cells, B-cell-depleted T cells, or PBMCs supplied cDNA or gDNA.

The TCR was taken from a woman aged 25 to 45 with acute or convalescent COVID-19. The sample consisted of peripheral blood.

DNA for the CDR3: TGTGCCAGCAGTTCGTTTAGTACCCCGGGACTCGGCTACACCTTC. This sequence encodes CASSSFSTPGLGYTF. The chain carries TRBV27 and TRBJ1-2, with TRBD1 as a possible D gene (5 bases). The CDR3 loop spans 15 amino acids. The germline gives CDR1 MNHEY, CDR2 SMNVEV (reference sequence). V was cut by 4 bases and J by 8 bases, with 20 bases left in between.